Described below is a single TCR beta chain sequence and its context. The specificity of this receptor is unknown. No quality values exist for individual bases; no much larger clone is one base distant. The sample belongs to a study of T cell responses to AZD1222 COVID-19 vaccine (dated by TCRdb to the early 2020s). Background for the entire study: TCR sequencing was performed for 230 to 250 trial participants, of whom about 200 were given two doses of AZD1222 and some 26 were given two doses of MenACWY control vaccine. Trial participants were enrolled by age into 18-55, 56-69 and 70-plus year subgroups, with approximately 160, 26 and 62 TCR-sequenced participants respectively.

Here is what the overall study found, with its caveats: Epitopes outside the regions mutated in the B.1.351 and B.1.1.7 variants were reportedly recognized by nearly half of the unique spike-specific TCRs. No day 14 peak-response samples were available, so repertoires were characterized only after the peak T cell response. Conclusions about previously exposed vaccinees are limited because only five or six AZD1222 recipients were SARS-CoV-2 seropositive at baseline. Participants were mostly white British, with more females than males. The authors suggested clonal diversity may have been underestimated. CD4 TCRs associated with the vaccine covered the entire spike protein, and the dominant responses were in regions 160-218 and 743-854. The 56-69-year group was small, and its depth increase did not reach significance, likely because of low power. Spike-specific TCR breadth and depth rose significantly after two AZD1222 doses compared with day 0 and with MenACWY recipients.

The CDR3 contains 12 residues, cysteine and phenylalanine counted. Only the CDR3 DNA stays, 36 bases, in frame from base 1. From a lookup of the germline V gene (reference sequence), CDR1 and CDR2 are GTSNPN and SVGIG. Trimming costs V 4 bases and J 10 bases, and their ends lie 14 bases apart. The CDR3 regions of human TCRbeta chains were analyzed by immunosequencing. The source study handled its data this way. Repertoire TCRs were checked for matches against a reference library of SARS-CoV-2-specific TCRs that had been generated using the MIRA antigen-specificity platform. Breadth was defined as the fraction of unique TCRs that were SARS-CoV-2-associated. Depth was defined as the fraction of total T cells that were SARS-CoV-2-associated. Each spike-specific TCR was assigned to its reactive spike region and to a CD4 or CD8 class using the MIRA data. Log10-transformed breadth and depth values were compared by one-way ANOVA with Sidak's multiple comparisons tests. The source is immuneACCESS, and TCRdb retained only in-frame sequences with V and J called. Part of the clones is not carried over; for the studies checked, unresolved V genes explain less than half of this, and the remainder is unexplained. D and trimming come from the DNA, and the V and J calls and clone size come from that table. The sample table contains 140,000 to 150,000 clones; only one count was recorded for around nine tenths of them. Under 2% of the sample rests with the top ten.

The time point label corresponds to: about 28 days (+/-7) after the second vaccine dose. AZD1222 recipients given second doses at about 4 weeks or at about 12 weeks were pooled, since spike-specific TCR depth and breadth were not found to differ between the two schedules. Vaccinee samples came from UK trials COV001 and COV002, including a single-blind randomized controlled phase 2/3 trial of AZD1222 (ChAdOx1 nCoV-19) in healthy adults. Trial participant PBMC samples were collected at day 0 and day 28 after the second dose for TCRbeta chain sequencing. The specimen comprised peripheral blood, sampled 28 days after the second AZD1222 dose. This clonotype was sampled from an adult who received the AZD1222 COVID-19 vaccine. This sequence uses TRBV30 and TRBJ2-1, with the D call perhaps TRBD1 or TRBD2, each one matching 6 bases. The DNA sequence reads TGTGCCTGGATCCACGAAGGGGGGGAGCAGTTCTTC. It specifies CAWIHEGGEQFF.